The 20 T cell receptor beta chains given below trace back to one sample, sequenced in a study of blood T cell repertoires in COVID-19. This table comes from immunoSEQ multiplex PCR, and its TCRdb copy is limited to in-frame clones, with some not included. This repertoire shows approximately 81,000 clones, roughly 90% found once; its top ten account for roughly an eighth. Sample: peripheral blood. The receptors were sampled from a man between 70 and 80 years old with active or convalescent COVID-19.

The rearrangement links TRBV18 to TRBJ2-1; D is perhaps TRBD1 (5 bases). The CDR3 contains 14 residues. The germline V gene has CDR1 KGHSH and CDR2 LQKENI. V was clipped by 6 bases and J by 0 bases, with 9 bases between them. The CDR3 sequence: CASSPTVSYNEQFF. In DNA form, the CDR3 reads TGTGCCAGCTCCCCGACAGTCTCCTACAATGAGCAGTTCTTC. The full variable domain, rest sourced from reference TRBV18 and TRBJ2-1, is NAGVMQNPRHLVRRRGQEARLRCSPMKGHSHVYWYRQLPEEGLKFMVYLQKENIIDESGMPKERFSAEFPKEGPSILRIQQVVRGDSAAYFCASSPTVSYNEQFFGPGTRLTVL.

V is TRBV21-1 and J is TRBJ1-3. TRBV21-1 is a known pseudogene. The CDR3 has 15 residues. The CDR3 DNA reads TGTGCCAGCACCTTAGGGGGGGGCTCTGGAAACACCATATATTTT. Residues: CASTLGGGSGNTIYF.

The gene calls are TRBV10-3 and TRBJ2-5; D possibly corresponds to TRBD1 (6 bases). The germline gives CDR1 ENHRY, CDR2 SYGVKD. V was cut by 3 bases and J by 4 bases, with 12 bases left in between. The CDR3 loop spans 14 amino acids. DNA of the CDR3: TGTGCCATCAGTGATGTACAGGGAAGAGAGACCCAGTACTTC. Protein: CAISDVQGRETQYF.

J is TRBJ2-1 and V is TRBV6-6; 12 bases fit TRBD1. The CDR3 has 15 residues. V was pared by 2 bases and J by 8 bases, with 4 bases of the junction left unmatched. Germline CDR1 reads MNHNY; CDR2 reads SVGAGI (reference sequence). CDR3 protein: CASSYGTGGRDEQFF. The DNA of the CDR3 is TGTGCCAGCAGTTACGGGACAGGGGGCCGCGATGAGCAGTTCTTC.

The genes are TRBV19 and TRBJ2-1; possibly TRBD1 for D (6 bases). V lost 8 bases, J lost 0 bases, and 8 bases lay in between. The germline gives CDR1 LNHDA, CDR2 SQIVND (reference sequence). The CDR3 is 13 residues long. CDR3 amino acids: CASEGHSYNEQFF. CDR3 nucleotide sequence: TGTGCCAGTGAGGGACACTCCTACAATGAGCAGTTCTTC. The complete variable domain, with remaining parts taken from reference TRBV19 and TRBJ2-1, reads DGGITQSPKYLFRKEGQNVTLSCEQNLNHDAMYWYRQDPGQGLRLIYYSQIVNDFQKGDIAEGYSVSREKKESFPLTVTSAQKNPTAFYLCASEGHSYNEQFFGPGTRLTVL.

The chain couples TRBV3-1 (or the pseudogene TRBV3-2) to TRBJ2-1, with TRBD1 matching 10 bases. Germline V gene sequence: CDR1 LGHDT, CDR2 YNNKEL (reference sequence). This CDR3 has 13 residues. V was clipped by 4 bases and J by 7 bases; unmatched bases: 1. CDR3 sequence: CASSRQGANEQFF. The CDR3 nucleotides are TGTGCCAGCAGCCGACAGGGGGCAAATGAGCAGTTCTTC.

In its sample, this clone was seen once. The chain joins TRBV6-2 or TRBV6-3 to TRBJ2-2, with 8 bases that match TRBD1. The CDR3 covers 14 residues. V dropped 2 bases and J dropped 8; count of bases not matched to a gene: 4. CDR1 MNHEY and CDR2 SVGEGT come from the germline V gene. The CDR3 nucleotides are TGTGCCAGCAGTTACCGGACAGGGCGTGGGGAGCTGTTTTTT. Translated, it gives CASSYRTGRGELFF.

Concerning this clone itself: Other nucleotide sequences in the sample specify the same CDR3. In DNA form, the CDR3 reads TGCGCCAGCAGCCAAGGGACAGGGAATTCACCCCTCCACTTT. Translating it yields CASSQGTGNSPLHF. This sequence joins TRBV4-3 and TRBJ1-6, with TRBD1 matching over 8 bases. CDR3 size: 14 residues. CDR1 is LGHNA, CDR2 YSLEER, per germline. The J segment lost 7 bases and the V segment lost 1 base, leaving 0 bases of the junction unmatched.

The chain employs TRBV7-9 and TRBJ1-4, with a possible D match to TRBD1 (5 bases). CDR1 is SEHNR and CDR2 is FQNEAQ in the germline V gene (reference sequence). The V and J ends lost 4 bases and 8 bases respectively, with 20 bases between them. The CDR3 totals 16 residues. In DNA form, the CDR3 reads TGTGCCAGCAGCTACCCCTTAGTTCCCCCAGGGGAAAAACTGTTTTTT. Protein product: CASSYPLVPPGEKLFF.

The chain links TRBV28 to TRBJ1-1; unclear D gene. This CDR3 is 14 amino acids long. CDR1 MDHEN and CDR2 SYDVKM come from the germline V gene. V was trimmed by 7 bases and J by 2 bases, leaving 14 bases between them. The chain's CDR3 is CASTLTRGNTEAFF. In nucleotides, the CDR3 is TGTGCCAGCACCCTGACTCGTGGCAACACTGAAGCTTTCTTT.

The rearrangement links TRBV12-5 to TRBJ1-1; no clear D gene. From germline, CDR1 is LGHNT and CDR2 FRNRAP. The ends were cut back, 2 bases at V and 1 base at J, with 5 bases in the middle. This CDR3 has 13 amino acids. The CDR3 DNA reads TGTGCTAGTGGTTTGTCAGGGAACACTGAAGCTTTCTTT. Its translation: CASGLSGNTEAFF.

The CDR3 nucleotides are TGTGCCAGCTTGACGGAGAACTATGGCTACACCTTC. Amino acid sequence: CASLTENYGYTF. The V call is TRBV28, the J call TRBJ1-2, with D unclear. Germline assignment: CDR1 MDHEN and CDR2 SYDVKM. Between the trimmed V and J ends, which lost 8 bases and 2 bases, there was a span of 9 bases. The CDR3 length is 12 residues.

The V call is TRBV7-2, the J call TRBJ2-1, with D tentatively TRBD2 (6 bases). The CDR3 has 15 residues. Germline-derived CDR1 and CDR2 are SGHTA and FQGNSA. Trimming removed 2 bases from V and 6 bases from J, with 14 bases in between. For the CDR3, the DNA is TGTGCCAGCAGCTTATCCGCGGGATCAGTCAATGAGCAGTTCTTC. Encoded protein: CASSLSAGSVNEQFF.

This clone was recorded once. The rearrangement joins TRBV7-9 to TRBJ2-1; possible D gene TRBD2, 7 bases. The V end lost 1 base, the J end lost 5 bases, and 9 bases lay between the germline ends. Germline CDR1 is SEHNR and CDR2 is FQNEAQ (reference sequence). The length of the CDR3 is 14 residues. The CDR3 DNA reads TGTGCCAGCAGCTTAGGCGGGGGCGACAATGAGCAGTTCTTC. Its translation is CASSLGGGDNEQFF.

The rearrangement joins TRBV19 to TRBJ2-5, with TRBD2 identical over 12 bases. This CDR3 is built from 17 residues. After removal of 2 bases from V and 5 bases from J, the junction contained 9 bases not matched to a gene. The germline V gene has CDR1 LNHDA and CDR2 SQIVND (reference sequence). CDR3 sequence reads: CASSIPASGGAGETQYF. The CDR3 DNA reads as TGTGCCAGTAGTATACCCGCTAGCGGGGGGGCCGGGGAGACCCAGTACTTC. Full variable domain (outside the CDR3, taken from reference TRBV19 and TRBJ2-5): DGGITQSPKYLFRKEGQNVTLSCEQNLNHDAMYWYRQDPGQGLRLIYYSQIVNDFQKGDIAEGYSVSREKKESFPLTVTSAQKNPTAFYLCASSIPASGGAGETQYFGPGTRLLVL.

The chain joins TRBV9 to TRBJ2-3, with D perhaps TRBD1 (6 bases). The CDR3 extends over 16 amino acids. The V gene lost 1 base and the J gene lost 4 bases, with 16 bases spanning the gap. Germline CDR1 reads SGDLS; CDR2 reads YYNGEE. This CDR3 is CASSVTPDRHSDTQYF. CDR3 nucleotides: TGTGCCAGCAGCGTAACTCCGGACAGACACTCAGATACGCAGTATTTT.

V and J are TRBV7-8 and TRBJ2-5; 8 bases map to TRBD1. This CDR3 contains 16 residues. Per the germline V gene, CDR1 is SGHVS and CDR2 is FQNEAQ. The V and J ends lost 1 base and 5 bases, in that order; junction bases with no gene match: 9. The CDR3 loop is CASSLVVRGLSETQYF. The CDR3 DNA sequence: TGTGCCAGCAGCTTAGTCGTCAGGGGGCTCAGTGAGACCCAGTACTTC.

The chain carries TRBV30 and TRBJ1-2, with D perhaps TRBD1 (6 bases). Germline V gives CDR1 GTSNPN, CDR2 SVGIG (reference sequence). Trimming stripped 0 bases from V and 4 bases from J, with 9 bases between. The CDR3 sequence is 13 residues long. CDR3 in DNA: TGTGCCTGGAGTGTAAGAGGGGGCTATGGCTACACCTTC. It encodes CAWSVRGGYGYTF.

This chain connects TRBV11-2 to TRBJ1-5; the D gene is possibly TRBD1 (6 bases). Trimming took off 5 bases at V and 0 bases at J, with 11 bases between the two ends. CDR3 size: 15 residues. Germline CDR1 is SGHAT and CDR2 is FQNNGV. CDR3 protein: CASSQGTVSNQPQHF. Written as DNA, the CDR3 is TGTGCCAGCAGCCAGGGGACGGTTAGCAATCAGCCCCAGCATTTT.

This chain connects TRBV7-2 to TRBJ1-2; D is perhaps TRBD1 (5 bases). The CDR3 totals 14 residues. The ends were cut back, 5 bases at V and 7 bases at J, with 17 bases in the middle. CDR1 and CDR2 (germline): SGHTA, FQGNSA. CDR3 coding DNA: TGTGCCAGCAGCCCTCGTTGGGGGGAGGGTGGCTACACCTTC. Residues: CASSPRWGEGGYTF.